This entry lists 27 T cell receptor beta chains sequenced from one sample in a study of blood T cell repertoires in COVID-19. Profiled with immunoSEQ multiplex PCR; TCRdb holds only in-frame clones, not every one. The sample shows some 150,000 clones, around 86% of them seen only once. Sequenced input: peripheral blood. These TCRs come from a man in his 70s with acute or convalescent COVID-19.

There are a few counts of this clone. The genes are TRBV10-3 and TRBJ2-5, with D possibly being TRBD2 (6 bases). The CDR3 extends over 13 amino acids. Germline-derived CDR1 and CDR2 are ENHRY and SYGVKD. V lost 4 bases to trimming and J lost 5 bases, with 11 bases between them. Here the CDR3 reads CAISGRGGETQYF. The CDR3 DNA is TGTGCCATCAGTGGGAGGGGCGGCGAGACCCAGTACTTC.

V usage is TRBV20-1 and J usage is TRBJ1-1, with D possibly being TRBD1 (6 bases). The CDR3 runs to 11 residues. The V end lost 4 bases, the J end lost 10 bases, and 13 bases lay between the germline ends. Per germline, CDR1 DFQATT and CDR2 SNEGSKA (reference sequence). The CDR3 sequence: CSANRGGGAFF. The CDR3 nucleotides are TGCAGTGCTAATAGAGGGGGGGGAGCTTTCTTT.

The V call is TRBV6-5, the J call TRBJ2-1; 7 nucleotides match TRBD1. Germline lookup yields CDR1 MNHEY and CDR2 SVGAGI. The CDR3 has 14 residues. With 7 bases clipped from V and 4 bases from J, the junction kept 7 bases outside the gene matches. The CDR3 region has the DNA TGTGCCAGCATCCGGGACAGCCTATACAATGAGCAGTTCTTC. This translates into CASIRDSLYNEQFF.

This clone has just one count. The V call is TRBV12-3 or TRBV12-4, the J call TRBJ1-1, with D possibly TRBD1 on 5 matching bases. This CDR3 is built from 11 residues. V lost 6 bases to trimming and J lost 5 bases, with 7 bases between them. CDR3 nucleotide sequence: TGTGCCAGCAGGCGGGGGACTGAAGCTTTCTTT. Its protein is CASRRGTEAFF.

In its sample, this clone was seen once. The chain couples TRBV2 to TRBJ1-5; D not certain. Trimming shortened V by 0 bases and J by 4 bases, and 10 bases separated the two germline ends. Looked up from germline, CDR1 is SNHLY and CDR2 is FYNNEI. This CDR3 spans 15 amino acids. As DNA, the CDR3 is TGTGCCAGCAGTGAAGCCCGTGCCAGGAATCAGCCCCAGCATTTT. Translated, it gives CASSEARARNQPQHF.

The rearrangement uses TRBV28 and TRBJ2-3, with 9 bases lining up with TRBD1. The germline gives CDR1 MDHEN, CDR2 SYDVKM. J lost 4 bases, V lost 2 bases, and 4 bases had no gene match. CDR3 length equals 15 residues. CDR3 in DNA: TGTGCCAGCAGTTTACCCGGACAGGGGTCAGATACGCAGTATTTT. Encoded protein: CASSLPGQGSDTQYF.

The chain uses TRBV11-2 and TRBJ2-7; 7 bases line up with TRBD2. The CDR3 sequence is 16 residues long. The trim removed 5 bases at V and 5 bases at J, leaving 15 bases unmatched. Germline loops: CDR1 SGHAT, CDR2 FQNNGV. Here the CDR3 reads CASSRLTGGRFHEQYF. CDR3 coding DNA: TGTGCCAGCAGCCGTCTCACGGGGGGAAGATTCCACGAGCAGTACTTC.

This clone was seen a handful of times. As DNA, the CDR3 is TGTGCCAGCCTCTTAGGGGGGGGCGAAAAACTGTTTTTT. This codes for CASLLGGGEKLFF. The V call is TRBV6-5, the J call TRBJ1-4; D may be TRBD1 (6 bases). CDR1 and CDR2 (germline): MNHEY, SVGAGI. This CDR3 region has 13 residues. The V end was cut by 8 bases, the J end by 8 bases, with 15 bases between.

The chain links TRBV3-1 (or the pseudogene TRBV3-2) to TRBJ1-2; D is perhaps TRBD1 (5 bases). The length of the CDR3 is 14 residues. Trimming took 4 bases from V and 4 from J, leaving 13 bases between them. The germline CDR1 and CDR2 sequences are LGHDT and YNNKEL (reference sequence). The CDR3 here is CASSPFGGGYGYTF. CDR3 DNA: TGTGCCAGCAGCCCTTTCGGCGGGGGCTATGGCTACACCTTC.

With regard to this clone: One junction end disagrees with the germline gene, perhaps due to a read error. The rearrangement joins TRBV5-1 to TRBJ1-1, with D maybe TRBD1 (6 bases). The CDR3 sequence is 15 residues long. From germline, CDR1 is SGHRS and CDR2 YFSETQ. The CDR3 loop reads CARSRGGLRNTEAFF. The CDR3 DNA reads as TGCGCCCGCAGCCGGGGGGGGCTGAGGAACACTGAAGCTTTCTTT.

The gene calls are TRBV4-2 and TRBJ1-2; 9 bases agree with TRBD1. J gave up 7 bases and V 0 bases, and 6 bases lay outside the gene matches. The CDR3 spans 15 residues. Germline V CDR1 and CDR2: LGHNA, YNFKEQ. CDR3 DNA sequence: TGTGCCAGCAGCCAAGACGGGACAGGGTTTATTGGCTACACCTTC. It yields the protein CASSQDGTGFIGYTF.

This chain links TRBV19 with TRBJ2-7; 8 bases agree with TRBD1. The CDR3 consists of 14 residues. V was clipped by 5 bases and J by 0 bases; unmatched bases: 3. CDR1 and CDR2 (germline): LNHDA, SQIVND (reference sequence). This CDR3 is CASSLDRDSYEQYF. CDR3 DNA sequence: TGTGCCAGTAGTTTGGACAGGGACTCCTACGAGCAGTACTTC.

This sequence joins TRBV27 and TRBJ1-5, with D possibly being TRBD1 (6 bases). The germline V and J ends were trimmed by 5 bases and 5 bases, with 13 bases remaining between them. Germline assignment: CDR1 MNHEY and CDR2 SMNVEV (reference sequence). CDR3 length equals 14 residues. This CDR3 is CASSTRGVDQPQHF. The CDR3 DNA reads TGTGCCAGCAGTACCAGGGGTGTGGATCAGCCCCAGCATTTT.

This clone showed up just once. This chain joins TRBV28 and TRBJ1-2, with D unresolved. Germline values: CDR1 MDHEN, CDR2 SYDVKM. The length of the CDR3 is 12 residues. V was trimmed by 2 bases and J by 4 bases, leaving 5 bases between them. The CDR3 bases are TGTGCCAGCAGTTTAACAGTCTATGGCTACACCTTC. Translated: CASSLTVYGYTF.

V and J are TRBV11-2 and TRBJ1-6; D possibly corresponds to TRBD1 (5 bases). V was pared by 2 bases and J by 5 bases, with 13 bases between. In germline, CDR1 is SGHAT, CDR2 FQNNGV. This CDR3 has 16 amino acids. The CDR3 spells CASSLSADNHNSPLHF. DNA for the CDR3: TGTGCCAGCAGCTTATCGGCGGACAACCATAATTCACCCCTCCACTTT.

The rearrangement links TRBV18 to TRBJ2-1; TRBD1 is a possible D gene (7 bases). Trimming stripped 2 bases from V and 3 bases from J, with 14 bases between. The germline gives CDR1 KGHSH, CDR2 LQKENI. This CDR3 is 16 amino acids long. The CDR3 DNA is TGTGCCAGCTCACCAAAGACAGGGCGGGACTACAATGAGCAGTTCTTC. It encodes CASSPKTGRDYNEQFF.

Worth noting for this clone: One end of the junction varies from germline; a read error may be responsible. This chain links TRBV11-2 with TRBJ1-1; 8 nucleotides align to TRBD1. The CDR3 extends over 13 amino acids. Germline V lookup: CDR1 SGHAT, CDR2 FQNNGV. This chain's CDR3 is CASSFQGASEAFF. The CDR3 bases are TGTGCCAGCAGCTTTCAGGGGGCCTCTGAGGCTTTCTTT.

In its sample, this clone was seen once. The CDR3 sequence: CASGWGLERNTEAFF. CDR3 nucleotides: TGTGCCAGTGGTTGGGGCTTGGAACGGAACACTGAAGCTTTCTTT. V gene TRBV3-1 (or the pseudogene TRBV3-2) combines with J gene TRBJ1-1; D possibly corresponds to TRBD1 (5 bases). Looked up from germline, CDR1 is LGHDT and CDR2 is YNNKEL (reference sequence). The CDR3 has 15 amino acids. Trimming left V 9 bases short and J 1 base short, with 18 bases between.

The chain has TRBV7-2 and TRBJ1-2; tentatively, D is TRBD1 (6 bases). Trimming took off 0 bases at V and 8 bases at J, with 19 bases between the two ends. Germline values: CDR1 SGHTA, CDR2 FQGNSA. The CDR3 extends over 16 amino acids. The CDR3 coding sequence is TGTGCCAGCAGCTTAGCTGGGGACCAGGGGAAAGGCGGCTACACCTTC. Protein: CASSLAGDQGKGGYTF. The whole variable domain, filled in from reference TRBV7-2 and TRBJ1-2, reads GAGVSQSPSNKVTEKGKDVELRCDPISGHTALYWYRQSLGQGLEFLIYFQGNSAPDKSGLPSDRFSAERTGGSVSTLTIQRTQQEDSAVYLCASSLAGDQGKGGYTFGSGTRLTVV.

DNA of the CDR3: TGTGCCAGCAGCTTATACCGGAGCACAGATACGCAGTATTTT. It codes for CASSLYRSTDTQYF. The genes are TRBV7-2 and TRBJ2-3, with D unresolved. This CDR3 is 14 amino acids long. Trimming took off 2 bases at V and 0 bases at J, with 6 bases between the two ends. Per the germline V gene, CDR1 is SGHTA and CDR2 is FQGNSA.

This sequence joins TRBV2 and TRBJ2-7, with unresolved D. The germline CDR1 and CDR2 sequences are SNHLY and FYNNEI. The V gene lost 6 bases and the J gene lost 0 bases, with 12 bases spanning the gap. The CDR3 runs 14 residues. The CDR3 DNA is TGTGCCAGCAGCCCTCAGTGGGCCTCCTACGAGCAGTACTTC. Its protein is CASSPQWASYEQYF.

This chain joins TRBV5-1 and TRBJ1-1; a weak D match, TRBD1 (5 bases). The CDR3 runs to 16 residues. V was cut by 4 bases and J by 3 bases, with 19 bases left in between. Germline assignment: CDR1 SGHRS and CDR2 YFSETQ. CDR3 loop: CASSPGLIITDTEAFF. DNA for the CDR3: TGCGCCAGCAGCCCAGGGTTGATAATTACGGACACTGAAGCTTTCTTT.

The rearrangement links TRBV28 to TRBJ2-1, with D tentatively TRBD1 (5 bases). V shed 5 bases and J shed 6 bases, with 20 bases lying between them. Germline V gene sequence: CDR1 MDHEN, CDR2 SYDVKM. This CDR3 spans 16 amino acids. The DNA for the CDR3 is TGTGCCAGCAGTCCCCCCCCCAGGGAAGCATGCAATGAGCAGTTCTTC. Its translation: CASSPPPREACNEQFF.

The chain recombines TRBV6-5 with TRBJ2-7; 8 bases agree with TRBD2. The CDR3 consists of 15 residues. Germline V gene sequence: CDR1 MNHEY, CDR2 SVGAGI. The V segment lost 8 bases and the J segment 0 bases; nucleotides outside the gene matches: 9. Here the CDR3 reads CASLRRAGGSYEQYF. The CDR3 DNA sequence: TGTGCCAGCCTCCGGCGGGCGGGAGGCTCCTACGAGCAGTACTTC.

With regard to this clone: At one boundary the junction diverges from the germline segment, which might be a read error. The V gene is TRBV7-2, the J gene TRBJ1-5; D might be TRBD1 (6 bases). This CDR3 has 16 residues. Germline CDR1 is SGHTA and CDR2 is FQGNSA. CDR3 protein: CASTLGGNRVNQPQHF. In DNA, the CDR3 is TGTGCCAGCACCTTAGGTGGGAACAGGGTGAATCAGCCCCAGCATTTT.

This chain links TRBV12-5 with TRBJ2-2; 11 bases are a match to TRBD1. This CDR3 comprises 16 residues. V lost 3 bases, J lost 3 bases, and 3 bases stayed unmatched. Germline values: CDR1 LGHNT, CDR2 FRNRAP. The CDR3, as DNA: TGTGCTAGTGGTTTCGGGGACAGGGGGTACACCGGGGAGCTGTTTTTT. This translates into CASGFGDRGYTGELFF.

This chain links TRBV6-5 with TRBJ1-3, with D perhaps matching TRBD1 (5 bases). V was cut by 6 bases and J by 1 base, with 10 bases left in between. This CDR3 spans 14 amino acids. The germline CDR1 and CDR2 sequences are MNHEY and SVGAGI. The CDR3, as DNA: TGTGCCAGCAGCGACGGGGGGTCTGGAAACACCATATATTTT. Its protein is CASSDGGSGNTIYF.